This entry is about one T cell receptor beta chain. Its antigen is as yet unknown. This entry is derived from a study of CD8 T cells in ankylosing spondylitis. The study's findings and limits: Within matched ankylosing spondylitis synovial fluid, disease-linked clones were reportedly significantly enriched. Within ankylosing spondylitis blood, a TCR beta motif made up of several highly homologous variants appeared to be characteristic.

TCRdb processed the 5' RACE reads anew with MiXCR; each CDR3 protein has one entry. The sample shows about 510,000 distinct CDR3 sequences, about 5.7% of them seen only once. This CDR3 is built from 14 residues. The V and J ends lost 1 base and 3 bases respectively, with 9 bases between them. Germline lookup yields CDR1 SNHLY and CDR2 FYNNEI. This sequence was found in a male donor with ankylosing spondylitis. The chain employs TRBV2 and TRBJ1-2; D gene uncertain. Specimen: blood, either unsorted or a sorted T cell fraction (not recorded which). CDR3 loop: CASSEEGVDYGYTF. CDR3 in DNA: TGTGCCAGCAGTGAAGAAGGAGTAGACTATGGCTACACCTTC.